Listed here are 30 T cell receptor beta chains from one sample, sequenced in a study of T cells after yellow fever vaccination. TCRdb analysed the 5' RACE reads with MiXCR anew, one entry per CDR3 protein. This table has 450,000 to 650,000 distinct CDR3 sequences, approximately 13% appearing once. The sequenced sample was PBMCs, obtained on the day of the yellow fever booster vaccination. These receptors were collected from a man between 25 and 39 years old who received the YFV17D yellow fever vaccine.

This clonotype was found a few times. The chain couples TRBV29-1 to TRBJ2-1; a possible D gene is TRBD2 (5 bases). This CDR3 has 12 residues. V was trimmed by 7 bases and J by 7 bases, leaving 14 bases between them. Germline V gives CDR1 SQVTM, CDR2 ANQGSEA. The CDR3 nucleotides read TGCAGCGCCCTGCGACGGGGTAATGAGCAGTTCTTC. Protein: CSALRRGNEQFF.

The genes are TRBV15 and TRBJ2-5, with D unresolved. V dropped 0 bases and J dropped 3 bases, with 8 bases sitting between them. Germline CDR1 is LNHNV and CDR2 is YYDKDF (reference sequence). The CDR3 contains 14 residues. CDR3 bases: TGTGCCACCAGCAGAGACGTCGGTGAAGAGACCCAGTACTTC. Amino acid sequence: CATSRDVGEETQYF. The full variable domain, in which reference TRBV15 and TRBJ2-5 provide the parts outside the CDR3, is DAMVIQNPRYQVTQFGKPVTLSCSQTLNHNVMYWYQQKSSQAPKLLFHYYDKDFNNEADTPDNFQSRRPNTSFCFLDIRSPGLGDTAMYLCATSRDVGEETQYFGPGTRLLVL.

A few counts support this clonotype. The chain links TRBV14 to TRBJ2-7; tentatively, D is TRBD1 or TRBD2 (5 bases each). V gave up 3 bases and J gave up 4 bases, with 13 bases separating them. The CDR3 length is 14 residues. Germline V gene sequence: CDR1 SGHDN, CDR2 FVKESK. The CDR3 is CASSQFGDAYEQYF. DNA for the CDR3: TGTGCCAGCAGCCAGTTCGGGGACGCTTACGAGCAGTACTTC. Full variable domain (outside the CDR3, taken from reference TRBV14 and TRBJ2-7): EAGVTQFPSHSVIEKGQTVTLRCDPISGHDNLYWYRRVMGKEIKFLLHFVKESKQDESGMPNNRFLAERTGGTYSTLKVQPAELEDSGVYFCASSQFGDAYEQYFGPGTRLTVT.

The V and J genes are TRBV14 and TRBJ1-6, with a possible D match to TRBD1 (5 bases). Between the trimmed V and J ends, which lost 1 base and 7 bases, there was a span of 11 bases. The CDR3 runs 15 residues. CDR1 and CDR2 (germline): SGHDN, FVKESK. CDR3 protein: CASSQGRGWNSPLHF. CDR3 DNA sequence: TGTGCCAGCAGCCAAGGGAGGGGCTGGAATTCACCCCTCCACTTT. Filled out from reference TRBV14 and TRBJ1-6, the complete variable domain reads EAGVTQFPSHSVIEKGQTVTLRCDPISGHDNLYWYRRVMGKEIKFLLHFVKESKQDESGMPNNRFLAERTGGTYSTLKVQPAELEDSGVYFCASSQGRGWNSPLHFGNGTRLTVT.

The gene calls are TRBV28 and TRBJ2-3; 10 positions agree with TRBD2. J gave up 5 bases and V 5 bases, and 4 bases lay outside the gene matches. Germline CDR1 is MDHEN and CDR2 is SYDVKM. CDR3 length equals 14 residues. In DNA, the CDR3 is TGTGCCAGCAGTCAAACTAGCGGGAAAGATACGCAGTATTTT. Protein product: CASSQTSGKDTQYF. The whole variable domain, remainder taken from reference TRBV28 and TRBJ2-3, is DVKVTQSSRYLVKRTGEKVFLECVQDMDHENMFWYRQDPGLGLRLIYFSYDVKMKEKGDIPEGYSVSREKKERFSLILESASTNQTSMYLCASSQTSGKDTQYFGPGTRLTVL.

This clonotype showed up just a few times. The rearrangement links TRBV20-1 to TRBJ1-6, with a possible D match to TRBD1 (5 bases). CDR1 is DFQATT and CDR2 is SNEGSKA in the germline V gene (reference sequence). V was cut by 5 bases and J by 2 bases, with 13 bases left in between. The CDR3 length is 15 residues. The CDR3 is CSAYRIDAYNSPLHF. The CDR3, as DNA: TGCAGTGCTTACAGGATAGACGCCTATAATTCACCCCTCCACTTT.

This clonotype has just a few counts. The chain carries TRBV30 and TRBJ2-7; D not certain. Deletions cut 5 bases from V and 2 bases from J, with 7 bases between. The CDR3 covers 11 residues. CDR1 is GTSNPN and CDR2 is SVGIG in the germline V gene (reference sequence). CDR3 region: CAWARTYEQYF. The DNA of the CDR3 is TGTGCCTGGGCCAGGACCTACGAGCAGTACTTC.

This clonotype was found a few times. V usage is TRBV14 and J usage is TRBJ2-1, with 11 bases identical to TRBD2. Germline-derived CDR1 and CDR2 are SGHDN and FVKESK. The CDR3 is 18 amino acids. Unmatched junction bases numbered 14, after V lost 1 base and J lost 9 bases. The CDR3 region has the DNA TGTGCCAGCAGCCAAGCTCTCCCAACTAGCGGGAGAGGAGGTGAGCAGTTCTTC. This gives the protein CASSQALPTSGRGGEQFF.

There are many counts of this clonotype. The chain is built from TRBV7-2 and TRBJ2-7; perhaps TRBD2 as D (7 bases). The germline V gene has CDR1 SGHTA and CDR2 FQGNSA. The CDR3 contains 15 residues. V dropped 3 bases and J dropped 2 bases, with 14 bases sitting between them. As DNA, the CDR3 is TGTGCCAGCAGCTTGGGAGGGACAACTGCCTACGAGCAGTACTTC. Translated: CASSLGGTTAYEQYF.

This clonotype has a handful of counts. This sequence joins TRBV19 and TRBJ2-1, with 13 bases fitting TRBD2. Looked up from germline, CDR1 is LNHDA and CDR2 is SQIVND (reference sequence). The CDR3 has 15 residues. The V segment lost 5 bases and the J segment 7 bases; nucleotides outside the gene matches: 5. This CDR3 reads CASSGGLAGLNEQFF. Written as DNA, the CDR3 is TGTGCCAGTAGTGGGGGACTAGCGGGGCTAAATGAGCAGTTCTTC.

J is TRBJ2-1 and V is TRBV20-1, with D possibly matching TRBD2 (5 bases). Germline-derived CDR1 and CDR2 are DFQATT and SNEGSKA (reference sequence). The germline V and J ends were trimmed by 3 bases and 9 bases, with 12 bases remaining between them. The CDR3 length is 12 residues. The CDR3 DNA reads TGCAGTGCTAGTACTAGGTCGGGTGAGCAGTTCTTC. This gives the protein CSASTRSGEQFF.

This clonotype was detected only a few times. The chain combines TRBV7-2 with TRBJ2-3, with D perhaps TRBD1 or TRBD2 (5 bases each). Trimming removed 5 bases at V and 4 bases at J, with 22 bases between. CDR3 length: 17 amino acids. CDR1 is SGHTA, CDR2 FQGNSA, per germline. CDR3 DNA: TGTGCCAGCAGCCTGACCAGCGGTCAGGGCCGCCCAGATACGCAGTATTTT. Protein: CASSLTSGQGRPDTQYF. Variable domain in full (rest from reference TRBV7-2 and TRBJ2-3): GAGVSQSPSNKVTEKGKDVELRCDPISGHTALYWYRQSLGQGLEFLIYFQGNSAPDKSGLPSDRFSAERTGGSVSTLTIQRTQQEDSAVYLCASSLTSGQGRPDTQYFGPGTRLTVL.

This clonotype was seen only a few times. The V and J genes are TRBV20-1 and TRBJ2-7, with D maybe TRBD1 (6 bases). The CDR3 loop spans 15 amino acids. Deletions cut 3 bases from V and 3 bases from J, with 18 bases between. Germline V lookup: CDR1 DFQATT, CDR2 SNEGSKA (reference sequence). Written as DNA, the CDR3 is TGCAGTGCTAGTGACACCAGGGGATTAAGCTACGAGCAGTACTTC. Amino acids: CSASDTRGLSYEQYF.

This clonotype was detected many times. The CDR3 nucleotides are TGCGCCAGCAGCTTCGGGGGCAGGGACGAGCAGTACTTC. It encodes CASSFGGRDEQYF. The genes are TRBV5-1 and TRBJ2-7, with D perhaps assigned TRBD1 or TRBD2 (6 bases each). CDR3 length equals 13 residues. V was clipped by 2 bases and J by 5 bases, with 11 bases between them. Germline-derived CDR1 and CDR2 are SGHRS and YFSETQ.

The chain has TRBV12-3 or TRBV12-4 and TRBJ2-3; TRBD2 agrees at 7 bases. With V trimmed by 7 bases and J by 6 bases, 13 bases remained unmatched. The CDR3 runs 15 residues. The CDR3 DNA follows: TGTGCCAGCATTTCTGGCGGGAGTGATACCGATACGCAGTATTTT. Protein: CASISGGSDTDTQYF.

Only a few counts were recorded for this clonotype. The chain is built from TRBV2 and TRBJ2-7, with D possibly being TRBD1 or TRBD2 (5 bases each). From germline, CDR1 is SNHLY and CDR2 FYNNEI. Trimming shortened V by 2 bases and J by 3 bases, and 14 bases separated the two germline ends. CDR3 length equals 15 residues. The DNA for the CDR3 is TGTGCCAGCAGTGAATGGGACCGGGAAGACTACGAGCAGTACTTC. Amino acids: CASSEWDREDYEQYF.

There are a few counts of this clonotype. The V gene is TRBV5-1, the J gene TRBJ2-2; weak D call: TRBD2 (6 bases). Trimming removed 3 bases from V and 0 bases from J, with 15 bases in between. The germline gives CDR1 SGHRS, CDR2 YFSETQ. CDR3 length: 17 amino acids. CDR3 in amino acids: CASSWNSGVSNTGELFF. DNA for the CDR3: TGCGCCAGCAGCTGGAACTCGGGGGTATCGAACACCGGGGAGCTGTTTTTT.

The gene calls are TRBV5-5 and TRBJ2-5, with 7 bases identical to TRBD1. The junction had 11 bases not matched to a gene; V was cut back by 7 bases and J by 5 bases. CDR3 length: 14 amino acids. Germline V gene data show CDR1 as SGHKS and CDR2 as YYEKEE (reference sequence). In nucleotides, the CDR3 is TGTGCCAGCGCCCCACTCGACAGGGATGAGACCCAGTACTTC. Translated: CASAPLDRDETQYF.

The chain has TRBV9 and TRBJ2-1; either TRBD1 or TRBD2 may fit D (7 bases each). Trimming cost V 4 bases and J 5 bases, with 22 bases left between them. Germline V gene sequence: CDR1 SGDLS, CDR2 YYNGEE. The CDR3 has 17 residues. The CDR3 DNA sequence: TGTGCCAGCAGCCCCAGGGGGGGGGGACCAGTCGACAATGAGCAGTTCTTC. Its protein is CASSPRGGGPVDNEQFF.

This clonotype was found many times. The chain's CDR3 is CASSLTSGGNEQFF. The CDR3 DNA reads as TGTGCCAGCAGCTTAACTAGCGGGGGCAATGAGCAGTTCTTC. This chain links TRBV7-3 with TRBJ2-1; TRBD2 matches 9 bases. J gave up 6 bases and V 0 bases, and 0 bases lay outside the gene matches. Looked up from germline, CDR1 is SGHTA and CDR2 is FQGTGA. This CDR3 has 14 amino acids.

The chain links TRBV18 to TRBJ2-6; 8 nucleotides match TRBD1. The V segment lost 3 bases and the J segment 2 bases; nucleotides outside the gene matches: 9. From germline, CDR1 is KGHSH and CDR2 LQKENI. The CDR3 contains 18 residues. CDR3 region: CASSPQGAQFAGANVLTF. The CDR3 region has the DNA TGTGCCAGCTCACCGCAGGGGGCCCAATTCGCTGGGGCCAACGTCCTGACTTTC.

This clonotype appeared many times. The chain links TRBV19 to TRBJ2-5; D gene uncertain. This CDR3 spans 11 amino acids. Germline V gene data show CDR1 as LNHDA and CDR2 as SQIVND (reference sequence). The V gene lost 3 bases and the J gene lost 5 bases, with 4 bases spanning the gap. The CDR3 loop reads CASSMRETQYF. CDR3 bases: TGTGCCAGTAGTATGAGGGAGACCCAGTACTTC.

This clonotype was detected only a few times. This chain uses TRBV4-3 with TRBJ1-1; D is uncertain. The CDR3 spans 13 residues. The germline V and J ends were trimmed by 3 bases and 4 bases, with 9 bases remaining between them. Germline loops: CDR1 LGHNA, CDR2 YSLEER. Written as DNA, the CDR3 is TGCGCCAGCAGCCAGGGTTGGAGCACTGAAGCTTTCTTT. Its translation: CASSQGWSTEAFF.

This clonotype has just a few counts. The chain employs TRBV28 and TRBJ2-4, with 7 bases that match TRBD2. CDR3 length equals 18 residues. Germline CDR1 MDHEN, CDR2 SYDVKM. The V segment lost 3 bases and the J segment 2 bases; nucleotides outside the gene matches: 13. This CDR3 reads CASSLLAGGRSTKNIQYF. CDR3 coding DNA: TGTGCCAGCAGTTTGTTAGCGGGCGGGAGATCTACCAAAAACATTCAGTACTTC. Complete variable domain (other parts from reference TRBV28 and TRBJ2-4): DVKVTQSSRYLVKRTGEKVFLECVQDMDHENMFWYRQDPGLGLRLIYFSYDVKMKEKGDIPEGYSVSREKKERFSLILESASTNQTSMYLCASSLLAGGRSTKNIQYFGAGTRLSVL.

V and J are TRBV7-8 and TRBJ2-7; D gene unclear. CDR1 is SGHVS and CDR2 is FQNEAQ in the germline V gene. The CDR3 consists of 13 residues. V lost 1 base and J 6 bases, leaving 10 bases between the germline ends. CDR3 amino acids: CASSLEILREQYF. The DNA for the CDR3 is TGTGCCAGCAGCTTAGAGATACTTCGCGAGCAGTACTTC.

The genes are TRBV13 and TRBJ2-7, with 13 bases matching TRBD2. The CDR3 runs 16 residues. Germline CDR1 is PRHDT and CDR2 is FYEKMQ (reference sequence). With V trimmed by 4 bases and J by 0 bases, 3 bases remained unmatched. This CDR3 reads CASSSRLAGGSYEQYF. The DNA of the CDR3 is TGTGCCAGCAGCTCCCGACTAGCGGGAGGCTCCTACGAGCAGTACTTC.

The chain carries TRBV10-2 and TRBJ2-7; 13 bases map to TRBD2. The trim removed 8 bases at V and 4 bases at J, leaving 14 bases unmatched. Germline CDR1 WSHSY, CDR2 SAAADI. The CDR3 has 17 residues. The CDR3 DNA follows: TGCGCCAGCGCCGGTACTAGCGGGAGGGCCACGTTTTACGAGCAGTACTTC. Encoded protein: CASAGTSGRATFYEQYF.

This clonotype has just a few counts. This CDR3 reads CASSLDRLDYNEQFF. The CDR3 nucleotides read TGTGCCAGCAGCTTGGACAGGCTGGACTACAATGAGCAGTTCTTC. J is TRBJ2-1 and V is TRBV7-3; TRBD1 agrees at 7 bases. The CDR3 has 15 residues. The ends lost 3 bases at V and 3 bases at J; junction bases unmatched: 5. Germline V gene lookup returns CDR1 SGHTA and CDR2 FQGTGA.

This clonotype was seen a handful of times. Here the CDR3 reads CASSLRAQRSYNEQFF. CDR3 DNA sequence: TGTGCCAGCAGTTTAAGGGCCCAACGGTCCTACAATGAGCAGTTCTTC. The rearrangement links TRBV6-2 or TRBV6-3 to TRBJ2-1; D is unresolved. Germline assignment: CDR1 MNHEY and CDR2 SVGEGT. The CDR3 totals 16 residues. V lost 4 bases and J 1 base, leaving 14 bases between the germline ends.

In this sample, this clonotype turned up a few times. The chain links TRBV7-6 to TRBJ2-2; D is uncertain. CDR3 length: 12 residues. Germline values: CDR1 SGHVS, CDR2 FNYEAQ. Trimming took off 4 bases at V and 8 bases at J, with 8 bases between the two ends. CDR3 protein: CASSYQLGELFF. CDR3 nucleotide sequence: TGTGCCAGCAGCTATCAGTTAGGGGAGCTGTTTTTT.